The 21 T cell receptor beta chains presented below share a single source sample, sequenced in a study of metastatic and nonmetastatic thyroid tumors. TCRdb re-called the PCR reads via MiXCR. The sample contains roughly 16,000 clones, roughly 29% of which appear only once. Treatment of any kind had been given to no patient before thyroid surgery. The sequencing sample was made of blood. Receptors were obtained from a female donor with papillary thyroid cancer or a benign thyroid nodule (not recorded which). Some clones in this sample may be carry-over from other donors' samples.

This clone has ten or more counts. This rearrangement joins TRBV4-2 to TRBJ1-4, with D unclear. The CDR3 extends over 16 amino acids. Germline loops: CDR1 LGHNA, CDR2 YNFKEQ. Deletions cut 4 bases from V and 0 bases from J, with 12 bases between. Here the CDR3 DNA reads TGTGCCAGCAGCCTGACACGGGCAGCAACTAATGAAAAACTGTTTTTT. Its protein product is CASSLTRAATNEKLFF.

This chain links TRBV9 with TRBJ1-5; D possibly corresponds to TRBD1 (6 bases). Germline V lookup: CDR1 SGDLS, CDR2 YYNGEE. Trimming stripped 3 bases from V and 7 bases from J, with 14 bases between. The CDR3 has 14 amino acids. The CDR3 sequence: CASSAEGGTQPQHF. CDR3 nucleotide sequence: TGTGCCAGCAGCGCCGAGGGGGGAACCCAGCCCCAGCATTTT.

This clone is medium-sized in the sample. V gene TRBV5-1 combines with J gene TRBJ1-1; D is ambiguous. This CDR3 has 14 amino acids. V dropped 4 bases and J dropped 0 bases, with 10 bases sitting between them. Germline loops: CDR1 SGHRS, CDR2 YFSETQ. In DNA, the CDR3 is TGCGCCAGCAGCCTCAGCGGGCTGAACACTGAAGCTTTCTTT. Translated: CASSLSGLNTEAFF.

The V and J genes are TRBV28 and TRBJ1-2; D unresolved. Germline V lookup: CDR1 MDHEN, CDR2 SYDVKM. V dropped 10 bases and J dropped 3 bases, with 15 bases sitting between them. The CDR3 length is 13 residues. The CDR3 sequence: CATTIGGYYGYTF. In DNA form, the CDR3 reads TGTGCCACGACCATCGGAGGGTACTATGGCTACACCTTC.

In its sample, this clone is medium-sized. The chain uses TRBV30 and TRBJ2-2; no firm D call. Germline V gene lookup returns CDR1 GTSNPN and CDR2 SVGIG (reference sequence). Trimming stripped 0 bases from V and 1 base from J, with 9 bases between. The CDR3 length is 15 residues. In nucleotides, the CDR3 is TGTGCCTGGAGTGTAGGGCAGTTGAACACCGGGGAGCTGTTTTTT. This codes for CAWSVGQLNTGELFF.

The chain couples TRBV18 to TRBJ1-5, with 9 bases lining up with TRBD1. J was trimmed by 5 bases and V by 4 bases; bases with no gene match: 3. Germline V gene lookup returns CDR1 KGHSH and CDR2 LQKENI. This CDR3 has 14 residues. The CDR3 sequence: CASSRTGVDQPQHF. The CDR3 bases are TGTGCCAGCTCACGGACAGGGGTGGATCAGCCCCAGCATTTT.

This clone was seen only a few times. The CDR3 reads CASSPRRTASYGYTF. The DNA of the CDR3 is TGTGCCAGCAGTCCCCGGCGGACAGCTTCCTATGGCTACACCTTC. V is TRBV6-1 and J is TRBJ1-2; weak D call: TRBD1 (6 bases). The CDR3 covers 15 residues. V gave up 5 bases and J gave up 4 bases, with 17 bases separating them. Germline lookup yields CDR1 MNHNS and CDR2 SASEGT.

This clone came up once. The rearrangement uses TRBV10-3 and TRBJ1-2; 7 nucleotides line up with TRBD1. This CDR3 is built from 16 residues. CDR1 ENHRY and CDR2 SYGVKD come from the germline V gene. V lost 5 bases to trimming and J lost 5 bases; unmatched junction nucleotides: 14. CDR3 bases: TGTGCCATCAGTACCGGACAGGTAGCGGTGGGATATGGCTACACCTTC. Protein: CAISTGQVAVGYGYTF.

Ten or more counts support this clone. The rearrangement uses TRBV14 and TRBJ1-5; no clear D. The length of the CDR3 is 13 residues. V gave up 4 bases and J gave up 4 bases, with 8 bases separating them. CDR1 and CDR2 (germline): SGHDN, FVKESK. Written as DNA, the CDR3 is TGTGCCAGCAGCCTTGGACCGAATCAGCCCCAGCATTTT. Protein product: CASSLGPNQPQHF.

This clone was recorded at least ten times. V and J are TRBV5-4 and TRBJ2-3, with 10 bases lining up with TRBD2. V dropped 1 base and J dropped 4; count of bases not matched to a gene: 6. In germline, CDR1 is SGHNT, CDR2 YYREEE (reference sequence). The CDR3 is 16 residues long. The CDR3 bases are TGTGCCAGCAGCTTGTGGAGCGGGGGGGCGTCAGATACGCAGTATTTT. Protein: CASSLWSGGASDTQYF.

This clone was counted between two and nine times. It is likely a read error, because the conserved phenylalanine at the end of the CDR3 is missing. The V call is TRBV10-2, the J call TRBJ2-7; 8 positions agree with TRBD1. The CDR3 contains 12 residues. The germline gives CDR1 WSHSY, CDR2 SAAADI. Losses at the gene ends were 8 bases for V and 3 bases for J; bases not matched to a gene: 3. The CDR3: CASGTGNYEQYL. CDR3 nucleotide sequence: TGCGCCAGCGGGACAGGTAACTACGAGCAGTACCTC.

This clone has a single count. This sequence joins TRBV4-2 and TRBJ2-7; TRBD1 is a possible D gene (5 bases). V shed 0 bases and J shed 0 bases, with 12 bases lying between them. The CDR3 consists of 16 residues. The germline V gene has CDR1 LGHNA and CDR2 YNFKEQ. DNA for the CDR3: TGTGCCAGCAGCCAAGATAGGGGTCTGGGCTCCTACGAGCAGTACTTC. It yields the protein CASSQDRGLGSYEQYF.

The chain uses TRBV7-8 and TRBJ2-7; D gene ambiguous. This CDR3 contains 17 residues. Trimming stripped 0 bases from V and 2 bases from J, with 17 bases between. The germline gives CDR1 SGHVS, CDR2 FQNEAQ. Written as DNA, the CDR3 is TGTGCCAGCAGCTTAGCGGCTTTAGTAGACACACCCTACGAGCAGTACTTC. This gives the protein CASSLAALVDTPYEQYF.

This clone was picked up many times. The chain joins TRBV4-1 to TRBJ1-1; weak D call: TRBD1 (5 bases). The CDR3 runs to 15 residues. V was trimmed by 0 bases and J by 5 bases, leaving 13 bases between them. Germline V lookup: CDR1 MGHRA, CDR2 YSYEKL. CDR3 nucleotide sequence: TGCGCCAGCAGCCAAGACGCAGGGTTGAGAACTGAAGCTTTCTTT. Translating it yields CASSQDAGLRTEAFF.

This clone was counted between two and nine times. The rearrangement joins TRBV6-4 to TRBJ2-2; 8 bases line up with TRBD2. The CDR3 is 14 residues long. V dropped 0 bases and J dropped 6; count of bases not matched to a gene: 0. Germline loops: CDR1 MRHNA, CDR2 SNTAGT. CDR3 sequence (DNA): TGTGCCAGCAGTGACTCGCGGGAGGCCGGGGAGCTGTTTTTT. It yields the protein CASSDSREAGELFF.

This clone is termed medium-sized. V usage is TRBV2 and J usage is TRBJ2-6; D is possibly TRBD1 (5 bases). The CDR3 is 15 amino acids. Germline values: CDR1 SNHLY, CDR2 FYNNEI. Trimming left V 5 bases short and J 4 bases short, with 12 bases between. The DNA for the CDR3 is TGTGCCAGCAGTTTCCAGGGATACGGGGCCAACGTCCTGACTTTC. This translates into CASSFQGYGANVLTF.

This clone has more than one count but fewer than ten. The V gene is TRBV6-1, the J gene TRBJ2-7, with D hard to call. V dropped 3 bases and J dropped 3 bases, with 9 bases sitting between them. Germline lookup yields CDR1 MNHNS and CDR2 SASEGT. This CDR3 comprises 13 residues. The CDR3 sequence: CASSDIDHYEQYF. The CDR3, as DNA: TGTGCCAGCAGTGACATTGATCACTACGAGCAGTACTTC.

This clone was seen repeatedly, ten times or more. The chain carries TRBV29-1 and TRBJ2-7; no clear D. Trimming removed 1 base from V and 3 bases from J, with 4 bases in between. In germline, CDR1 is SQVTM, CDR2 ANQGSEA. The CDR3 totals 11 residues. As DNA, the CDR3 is TGCAGCGTTGAAGCTTTCTACGAGCAGTACTTC. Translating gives CSVEAFYEQYF.

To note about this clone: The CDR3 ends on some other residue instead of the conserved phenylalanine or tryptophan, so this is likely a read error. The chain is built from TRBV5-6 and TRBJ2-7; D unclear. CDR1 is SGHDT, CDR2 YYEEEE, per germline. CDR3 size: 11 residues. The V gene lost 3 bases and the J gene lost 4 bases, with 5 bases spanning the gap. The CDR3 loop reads CASSSAYEQYS. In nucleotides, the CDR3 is TGTGCCAGCAGCTCCGCTTACGAGCAGTACTCC.

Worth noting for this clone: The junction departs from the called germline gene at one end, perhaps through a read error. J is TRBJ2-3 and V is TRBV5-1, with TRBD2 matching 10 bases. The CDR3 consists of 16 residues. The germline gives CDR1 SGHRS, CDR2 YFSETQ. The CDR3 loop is CSSSSLAGVYTDTQYF. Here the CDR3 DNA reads TGCTCCAGCAGCTCCCTAGCGGGGGTGTACACAGATACGCAGTATTTT.

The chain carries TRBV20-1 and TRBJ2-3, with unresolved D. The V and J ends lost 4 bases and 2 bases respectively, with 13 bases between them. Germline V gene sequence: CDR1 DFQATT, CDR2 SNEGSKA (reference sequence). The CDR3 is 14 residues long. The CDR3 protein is CSANGPRYTDTQYF. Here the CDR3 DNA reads TGCAGTGCTAATGGACCAAGGTACACAGATACGCAGTATTTT.